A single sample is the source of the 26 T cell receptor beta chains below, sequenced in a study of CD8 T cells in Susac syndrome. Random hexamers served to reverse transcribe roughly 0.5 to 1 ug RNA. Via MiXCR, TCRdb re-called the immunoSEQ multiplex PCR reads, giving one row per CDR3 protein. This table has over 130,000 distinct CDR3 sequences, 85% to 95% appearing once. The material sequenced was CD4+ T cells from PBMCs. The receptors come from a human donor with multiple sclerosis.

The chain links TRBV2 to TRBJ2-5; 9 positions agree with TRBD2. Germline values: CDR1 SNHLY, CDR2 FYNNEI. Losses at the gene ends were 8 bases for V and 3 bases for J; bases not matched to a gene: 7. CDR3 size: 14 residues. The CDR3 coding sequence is TGTGCCAGCTCGATGGGACTAGCAGAAGAGACCCAGTACTTC. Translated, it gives CASSMGLAEETQYF.

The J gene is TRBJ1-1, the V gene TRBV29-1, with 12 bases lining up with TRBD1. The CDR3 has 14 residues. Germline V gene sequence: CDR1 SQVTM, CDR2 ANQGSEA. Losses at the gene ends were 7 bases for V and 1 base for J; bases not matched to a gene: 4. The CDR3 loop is CSAGTGGTNTEAFF. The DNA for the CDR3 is TGCAGCGCCGGGACAGGGGGCACGAACACTGAAGCTTTCTTT.

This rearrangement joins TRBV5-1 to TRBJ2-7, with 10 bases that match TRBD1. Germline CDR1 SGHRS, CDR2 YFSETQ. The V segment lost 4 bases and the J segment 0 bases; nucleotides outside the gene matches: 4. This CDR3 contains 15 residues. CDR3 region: CASSRDRGISYEQYF. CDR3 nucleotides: TGCGCCAGCAGCCGGGACAGGGGCATCTCCTACGAGCAGTACTTC.

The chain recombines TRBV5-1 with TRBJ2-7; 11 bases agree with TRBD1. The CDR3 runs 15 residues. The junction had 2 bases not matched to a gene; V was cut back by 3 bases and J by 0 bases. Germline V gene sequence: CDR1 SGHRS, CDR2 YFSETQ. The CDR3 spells CASSWDRGNSYEQYF. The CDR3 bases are TGCGCCAGCAGCTGGGACAGGGGGAACTCCTACGAGCAGTACTTC.

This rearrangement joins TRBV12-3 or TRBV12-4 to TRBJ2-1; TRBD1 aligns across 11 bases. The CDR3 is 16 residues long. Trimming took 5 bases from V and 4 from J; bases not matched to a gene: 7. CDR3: CASSPGQGAGYNEQFF. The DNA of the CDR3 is TGTGCCAGCAGTCCCGGACAGGGGGCGGGGTACAATGAGCAGTTCTTC.

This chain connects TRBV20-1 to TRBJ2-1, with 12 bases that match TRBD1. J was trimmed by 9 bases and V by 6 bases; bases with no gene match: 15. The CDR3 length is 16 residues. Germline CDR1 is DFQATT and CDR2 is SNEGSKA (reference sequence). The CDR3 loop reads CSARGTRDRGLGEQFF. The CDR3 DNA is TGCAGTGCCCGAGGGACCCGGGACAGGGGGCTAGGTGAGCAGTTCTTC.

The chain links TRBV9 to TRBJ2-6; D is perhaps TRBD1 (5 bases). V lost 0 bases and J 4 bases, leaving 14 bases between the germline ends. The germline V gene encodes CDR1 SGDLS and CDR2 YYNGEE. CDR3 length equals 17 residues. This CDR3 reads CASSVAGQISGANVLTF. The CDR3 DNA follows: TGTGCCAGCAGCGTAGCAGGGCAGATCTCAGGGGCCAACGTCCTGACTTTC.

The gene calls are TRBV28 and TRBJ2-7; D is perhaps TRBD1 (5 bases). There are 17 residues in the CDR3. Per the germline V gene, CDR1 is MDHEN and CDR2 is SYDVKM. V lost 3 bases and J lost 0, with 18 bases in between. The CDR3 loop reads CASSFLYSDSSSYEQYF. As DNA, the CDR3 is TGTGCCAGCAGTTTCCTCTACTCCGACAGTAGCTCCTACGAGCAGTACTTC. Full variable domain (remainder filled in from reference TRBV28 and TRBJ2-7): DVKVTQSSRYLVKRTGEKVFLECVQDMDHENMFWYRQDPGLGLRLIYFSYDVKMKEKGDIPEGYSVSREKKERFSLILESASTNQTSMYLCASSFLYSDSSSYEQYFGPGTRLTVT.

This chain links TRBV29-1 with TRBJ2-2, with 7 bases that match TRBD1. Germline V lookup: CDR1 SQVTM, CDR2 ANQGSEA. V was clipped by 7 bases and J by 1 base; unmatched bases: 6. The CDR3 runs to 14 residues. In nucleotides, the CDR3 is TGCAGCGCGTTCCGGGACAGGAACACCGGGGAGCTGTTTTTT. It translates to CSAFRDRNTGELFF.

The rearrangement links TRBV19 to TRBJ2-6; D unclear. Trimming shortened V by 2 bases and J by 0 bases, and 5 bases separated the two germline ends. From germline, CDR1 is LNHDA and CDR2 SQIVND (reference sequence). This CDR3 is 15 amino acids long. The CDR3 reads CASSIIISGANVLTF. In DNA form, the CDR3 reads TGTGCCAGTAGTATAATAATCTCTGGGGCCAACGTCCTGACTTTC.

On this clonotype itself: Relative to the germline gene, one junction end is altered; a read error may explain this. As DNA, the CDR3 is TGTGCCAGCAGTCCCAACTCAAGGATCTTGAACTTC. Amino acids: CASSPNSRILNF. The chain combines TRBV3-1 with TRBJ2-7; D unresolved. The CDR3 loop spans 12 amino acids. The germline V gene has CDR1 LGHDT and CDR2 YNNKEL (reference sequence).

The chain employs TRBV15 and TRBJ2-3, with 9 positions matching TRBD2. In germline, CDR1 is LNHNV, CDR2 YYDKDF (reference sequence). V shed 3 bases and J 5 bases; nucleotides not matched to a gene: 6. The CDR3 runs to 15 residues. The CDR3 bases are TGTGCCACCAGCAGTAGCGGGAGTTGGAGAGATACGCAGTATTTT. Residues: CATSSSGSWRDTQYF. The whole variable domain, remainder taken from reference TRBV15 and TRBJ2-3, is DAMVIQNPRYQVTQFGKPVTLSCSQTLNHNVMYWYQQKSSQAPKLLFHYYDKDFNNEADTPDNFQSRRPNTSFCFLDIRSPGLGDTAMYLCATSSSGSWRDTQYFGPGTRLTVL.

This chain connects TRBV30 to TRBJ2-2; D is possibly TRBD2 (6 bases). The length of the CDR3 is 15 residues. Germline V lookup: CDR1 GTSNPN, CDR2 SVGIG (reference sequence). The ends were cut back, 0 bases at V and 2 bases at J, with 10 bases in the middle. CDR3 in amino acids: CAWSVLGGNTGELFF. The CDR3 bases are TGTGCCTGGAGTGTACTCGGGGGAAACACCGGGGAGCTGTTTTTT.

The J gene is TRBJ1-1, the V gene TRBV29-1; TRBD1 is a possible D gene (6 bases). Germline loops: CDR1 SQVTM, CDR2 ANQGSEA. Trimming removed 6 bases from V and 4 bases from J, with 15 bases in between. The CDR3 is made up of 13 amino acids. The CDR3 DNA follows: TGCAGCGTCCAGGGGAAATTGGGCACTGAAGCTTTCTTT. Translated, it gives CSVQGKLGTEAFF. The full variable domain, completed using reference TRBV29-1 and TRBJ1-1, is SAVISQKPSRDICQRGTSLTIQCQVDSQVTMMFWYRQQPGQSLTLIATANQGSEATYESGFVIDKFPISRPNLTFSTLTVSNMSPEDSSIYLCSVQGKLGTEAFFGQGTRLTVV.

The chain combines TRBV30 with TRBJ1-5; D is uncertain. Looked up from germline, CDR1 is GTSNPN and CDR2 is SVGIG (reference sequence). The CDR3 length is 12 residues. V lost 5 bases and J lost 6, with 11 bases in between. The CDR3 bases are TGTGCCTGGGGGCCAGAGGGTCAGCCCCAGCATTTT. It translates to CAWGPEGQPQHF.

The CDR3 region is CASSGEGSTETQYF. The CDR3 region has the DNA TGCGCCAGCAGCGGAGAGGGGTCAACAGAGACCCAGTACTTC. This chain connects TRBV5-1 to TRBJ2-5; D assignment may be TRBD1 or TRBD2 (5 bases each). The germline V and J ends were trimmed by 4 bases and 4 bases, with 14 bases remaining between them. From germline, CDR1 is SGHRS and CDR2 YFSETQ. The CDR3 is made up of 14 amino acids.

CDR3 protein: CASSRWARTAGTYEQYF. As DNA, the CDR3 is TGTGCCAGTAGCCGCTGGGCTCGGACTGCAGGAACCTACGAGCAGTACTTC. V and J are TRBV19 and TRBJ2-7; D perhaps matches TRBD2 (5 bases). Germline loops: CDR1 LNHDA, CDR2 SQIVND (reference sequence). Deletions cut 6 bases from V and 2 bases from J, with 23 bases between. The length of the CDR3 is 17 residues.

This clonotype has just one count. The CDR3, as DNA: TGTGCCAGCTCACCCCTCAAAACGGGACAGGCGAACACTGAAGCTTTCTTT. Its translation is CASSPLKTGQANTEAFF. The V and J genes are TRBV18 and TRBJ1-1, with 8 bases matching TRBD1. Trimming removed 3 bases from V and 1 base from J; junction bases left unmatched: 10. Per the germline V gene, CDR1 is KGHSH and CDR2 is LQKENI. CDR3 size: 17 residues.

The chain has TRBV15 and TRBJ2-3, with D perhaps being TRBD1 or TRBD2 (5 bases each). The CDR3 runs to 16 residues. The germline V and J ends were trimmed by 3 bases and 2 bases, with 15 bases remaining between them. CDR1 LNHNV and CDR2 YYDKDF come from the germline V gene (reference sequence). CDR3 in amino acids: CATSSGGTLITDTQYF. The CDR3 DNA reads TGTGCCACCAGCAGTGGGGGAACCCTCATCACAGATACGCAGTATTTT.

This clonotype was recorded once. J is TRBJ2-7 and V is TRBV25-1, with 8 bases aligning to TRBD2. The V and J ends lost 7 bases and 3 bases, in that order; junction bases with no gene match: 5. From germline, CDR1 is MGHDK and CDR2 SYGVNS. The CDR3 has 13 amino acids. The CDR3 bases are TGTGCCAGCACGGGAGGGGGTGGCTACGAGCAGTACTTC. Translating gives CASTGGGGYEQYF.

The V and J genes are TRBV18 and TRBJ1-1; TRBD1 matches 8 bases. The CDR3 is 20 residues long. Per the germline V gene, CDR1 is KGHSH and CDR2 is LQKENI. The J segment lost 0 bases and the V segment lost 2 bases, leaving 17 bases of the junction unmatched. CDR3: CASSPWDRRVGRGMNTEAFF. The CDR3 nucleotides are TGTGCCAGCTCACCATGGGACAGGCGGGTTGGAAGGGGTATGAACACTGAAGCTTTCTTT.

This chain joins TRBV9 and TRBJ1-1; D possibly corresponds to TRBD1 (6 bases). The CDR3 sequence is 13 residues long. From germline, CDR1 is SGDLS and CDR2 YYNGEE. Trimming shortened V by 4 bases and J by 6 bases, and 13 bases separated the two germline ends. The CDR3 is CASSTQGTAEAFF. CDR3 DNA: TGTGCCAGCAGCACACAGGGCACGGCTGAAGCTTTCTTT.

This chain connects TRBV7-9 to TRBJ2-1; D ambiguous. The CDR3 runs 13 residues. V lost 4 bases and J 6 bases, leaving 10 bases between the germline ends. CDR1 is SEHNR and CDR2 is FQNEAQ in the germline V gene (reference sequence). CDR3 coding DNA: TGTGCCAGCAGCTCCAGTATCTTCAATGAGCAGTTCTTC. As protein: CASSSSIFNEQFF.

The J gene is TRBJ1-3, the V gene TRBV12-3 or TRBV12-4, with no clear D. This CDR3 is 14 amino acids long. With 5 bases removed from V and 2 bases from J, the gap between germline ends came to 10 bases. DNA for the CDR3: TGTGCCAGCAGTCCCCAGGAGACTGGAAACACCATATATTTT. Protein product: CASSPQETGNTIYF.

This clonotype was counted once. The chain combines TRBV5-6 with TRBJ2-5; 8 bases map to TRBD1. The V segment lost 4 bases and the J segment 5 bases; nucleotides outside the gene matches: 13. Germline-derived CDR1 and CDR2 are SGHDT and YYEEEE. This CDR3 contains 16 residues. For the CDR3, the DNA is TGTGCCAGCAGCCCTGGACAGGGATTCGTCGGGGAGACCCAGTACTTC. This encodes CASSPGQGFVGETQYF.

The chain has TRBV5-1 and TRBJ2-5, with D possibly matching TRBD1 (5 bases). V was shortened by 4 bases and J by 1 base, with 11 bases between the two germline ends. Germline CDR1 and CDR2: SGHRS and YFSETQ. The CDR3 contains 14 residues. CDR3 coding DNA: TGCGCCAGCAGCGCCGGACACGGCCAAGAGACCCAGTACTTC. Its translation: CASSAGHGQETQYF.